The 15 T cell receptor beta chains below come from one sample, sequenced in a study of cytomegalovirus exposure and HLA in healthy donors. The PCR ran on 60 Vbeta and 13 Jbeta primers. This table comes from immunoSEQ multiplex PCR, and its TCRdb copy is limited to in-frame clones, with some not included. The sample yields more than 95,000 clones, 64% seen once. Sequences were obtained from PBMCs. These receptors all stem from a man between 60 and 75 years old in good health and CMV-seronegative.

The V gene is TRBV7-2, the J gene TRBJ1-1; a possible D gene is TRBD1 (5 bases). Trimming removed 5 bases at V and 0 bases at J, with 13 bases between. The CDR3 is made up of 15 amino acids. Germline CDR1 SGHTA, CDR2 FQGNSA. The CDR3: CASSPPGVMNTEAFF. In nucleotides, the CDR3 is TGTGCCAGCAGCCCTCCGGGGGTGATGAACACTGAAGCTTTCTTT.

The chain uses TRBV5-1 and TRBJ2-1; TRBD2 matches 10 bases. Unmatched junction bases numbered 3, after V lost 4 bases and J lost 2 bases. The CDR3 covers 15 residues. Looked up from germline, CDR1 is SGHRS and CDR2 is YFSETQ. The CDR3 DNA sequence: TGCGCCAGCAGCCCGGGACTAGCGACCTACAATGAGCAGTTCTTC. It yields the protein CASSPGLATYNEQFF.

The CDR3 spells CASTSPEDTNYGYTF. The CDR3 nucleotides read TGCGCCAGCACCTCCCCCGAGGACACAAACTATGGCTACACCTTC. This sequence joins TRBV5-1 and TRBJ1-2; weak D call: TRBD1 (5 bases). The CDR3 is 15 residues long. The germline V and J ends were trimmed by 6 bases and 2 bases, with 17 bases remaining between them. CDR1 SGHRS and CDR2 YFSETQ come from the germline V gene.

The gene calls are TRBV9 and TRBJ2-3, with TRBD2 matching over 8 bases. CDR3 size: 14 residues. Germline loops: CDR1 SGDLS, CDR2 YYNGEE. The trim removed 4 bases at V and 4 bases at J, leaving 5 bases unmatched. CDR3 loop: CASSIRGGADTQYF. As DNA, the CDR3 is TGTGCCAGCAGCATCCGGGGGGGCGCAGATACGCAGTATTTT. Together with reference TRBV9 and TRBJ2-3, the CDR3 gives the full variable domain: DSGVTQTPKHLITATGQRVTLRCSPRSGDLSVYWYQQSLDQGLQFLIQYYNGEERAKGNILERFSAQQFPDLHSELNLSSLELGDSALYFCASSIRGGADTQYFGPGTRLTVL.

This clone was detected only a few times. The CDR3 protein is CASHREYMNTEAFF. The CDR3 DNA reads as TGCGCCAGCCACAGGGAATACATGAACACTGAAGCTTTCTTT. The V call is TRBV5-1, the J call TRBJ1-1; the D gene is possibly TRBD1 (6 bases). The CDR3 spans 14 residues. V shed 7 bases and J shed 0 bases, with 13 bases lying between them. CDR1 SGHRS and CDR2 YFSETQ come from the germline V gene.

This chain links TRBV5-6 with TRBJ1-4, with TRBD1 as a possible D gene (5 bases). Germline V gene data show CDR1 as SGHDT and CDR2 as YYEEEE. V was clipped by 7 bases and J by 5 bases, with 21 bases between them. This CDR3 region has 16 residues. DNA for the CDR3: TGTGCCAGCTCGCGGGGGGGGTTCGCTGGAAATGAAAAACTGTTTTTT. It specifies CASSRGGFAGNEKLFF.

This clone showed up just a few times. This rearrangement joins TRBV4-1 to TRBJ2-6; D not certain. Germline-derived CDR1 and CDR2 are MGHRA and YSYEKL. Trimming shortened V by 0 bases and J by 2 bases, and 5 bases separated the two germline ends. CDR3 length equals 15 residues. CDR3 loop: CASSQDPAGANVLTF. In nucleotides, the CDR3 is TGCGCCAGCAGCCAAGATCCTGCTGGGGCCAACGTCCTGACTTTC.

This chain connects TRBV5-1 to TRBJ2-3; TRBD1 matches 9 bases. J lost 2 bases, V lost 0 bases, and 7 bases had no gene match. Germline V CDR1 and CDR2: SGHRS, YFSETQ. The CDR3 consists of 17 residues. CDR3 bases: TGCGCCAGCAGCTTGGAGGGACAGGGTTGGTTCACAGATACGCAGTATTTT. It yields the protein CASSLEGQGWFTDTQYF.

The genes are TRBV19 and TRBJ2-1, with 8 bases matching TRBD1. Germline V gene data show CDR1 as LNHDA and CDR2 as SQIVND (reference sequence). V shed 7 bases and J 8 bases; nucleotides not matched to a gene: 10. The CDR3 is 14 amino acids. CDR3 nucleotides: TGTGCCAGTACCCCCAACAGGGGGTCGGATGAGCAGTTCTTC. It translates to CASTPNRGSDEQFF.

V is TRBV5-1 and J is TRBJ1-4, with D perhaps TRBD1 (5 bases). CDR3 size: 14 residues. V dropped 0 bases and J dropped 5 bases, with 8 bases sitting between them. CDR1 and CDR2 from the germline V gene are SGHRS and YFSETQ. CDR3 in amino acids: CASSLGAGNEKLFF. The CDR3 nucleotides are TGCGCCAGCAGCTTGGGGGCAGGGAATGAAAAACTGTTTTTT.

This clone has a handful of counts. This rearrangement joins TRBV7-6 to TRBJ2-7; 9 positions match TRBD1. The CDR3 has 14 residues. Germline CDR1 reads SGHVS; CDR2 reads FNYEAQ. J gave up 6 bases and V 5 bases, and 8 bases lay outside the gene matches. CDR3 residues: CASSPRDREREQYF. The CDR3 region has the DNA TGTGCCAGCAGCCCCCGGGACAGGGAGCGCGAGCAGTACTTC.

The genes are TRBV11-3 and TRBJ2-1, with a tentative D call TRBD2 (5 bases). The germline V and J ends were trimmed by 4 bases and 4 bases, with 8 bases remaining between them. This CDR3 region has 13 residues. The V gene's germline CDR1 is SGHNT and CDR2 YENEEA. CDR3 residues: CASSSGLYNEQFF. The CDR3 DNA reads as TGTGCCAGCAGCTCGGGGTTATACAATGAGCAGTTCTTC.

The gene calls are TRBV28 and TRBJ1-3, with TRBD1 as a possible D gene (5 bases). The CDR3 length is 18 residues. CDR1 and CDR2 (germline): MDHEN, SYDVKM. Between the trimmed V and J ends, which lost 5 bases and 1 base, there was a span of 21 bases. CDR3 protein: CASSPWVVQVKSGNTIYF. The CDR3 bases are TGTGCCAGCAGTCCATGGGTGGTACAGGTGAAGTCTGGAAACACCATATATTTT.

By share of the sample, this clone is medium-sized. The chain has TRBV14 and TRBJ2-1; 12 nucleotides match TRBD1. The CDR3 consists of 15 residues. Germline V CDR1 and CDR2: SGHDN, FVKESK. Losses at the gene ends were 0 bases for V and 7 bases for J; bases not matched to a gene: 1. CDR3 amino acids: CASSQEGQGANEQFF. The CDR3 DNA follows: TGTGCCAGCAGCCAAGAGGGACAGGGGGCAAATGAGCAGTTCTTC.

V usage is TRBV6-1 and J usage is TRBJ1-6, with 8 nucleotides matching TRBD1. Trimming at V came to 7 bases and at J to 6 bases, leaving 5 bases not matched to a gene. This CDR3 is built from 14 residues. The germline V gene encodes CDR1 MNHNS and CDR2 SASEGT. CDR3 sequence (DNA): TGTGCCAGCATCAAGACAGGGGCTAATTCACCCCTCCACTTT. This gives the protein CASIKTGANSPLHF.